The sequence of this T cell receptor beta chain was determined in a study of Graves' ophthalmopathy and Graves' hyperthyroidism. Study-level points and caveats: A majority of expanded thyroid clonotypes exceeding 0.001 frequency were likewise present in blood.

V was shortened by 3 bases and J by 7 bases, with 7 bases between the two germline ends. CDR3 length: 12 residues. Germline CDR1 ENHRY, CDR2 SYGVKD. To note about this clonotype: Its antigen remains unknown.

For repertoire sequencing, the TCR beta CDR3 regions were amplified from RNA transcripts. Amplification began with first-round RT-PCR using HTBI primers, then second-round multiplex PCR was performed. In TCRdb, the multiplex PCR reads were re-called with MiXCR into one record per CDR3 protein. This sample carries about 700,000 distinct CDR3 sequences, 40% of them seen once, and the ten largest clones take 44%. J is TRBJ2-1 and V is TRBV10-3, with D unclear. Sequencing input: peripheral blood. This receptor was taken from an adult man with Graves' ophthalmopathy. The CDR3 region is CAISELKNEQFF. DNA for the CDR3: TGTGCCATCAGTGAACTTAAGAATGAGCAGTTCTTC.